This T cell receptor (beta chain) was recovered during a study of T cell responses to AZD1222 COVID-19 vaccine. Libraries were prepared by immunoSEQ multiplex PCR; TCRdb keeps only in-frame clonotypes and omits some of them. Of roughly 200,000 clones in the sample, approximately 93% are singletons; the top ten hold approximately 1.7%. V lost 3 bases and J lost 0, with 3 bases in between. The CDR3 length is 12 residues. Per germline, CDR1 LNHNV and CDR2 YYDKDF (reference sequence). The V gene is TRBV15, the J gene TRBJ2-7; D uncertain. The TCR originated in an adult who received the AZD1222 COVID-19 vaccine. Sequenced material: peripheral blood, taken 28 days after the second AZD1222 dose. In DNA, the CDR3 is TGTGCCACCAGCAGTAACTCCTACGAGCAGTACTTC. Residues: CATSSNSYEQYF.